The 30 T cell receptor beta chains below come from one sample, sequenced in a study of Ad26.COV2.S vaccination and SARS-CoV-2 variants. TCRdb keeps only in-frame clones here, not all; method: immunoSEQ multiplex PCR. Of 430,000 or so clones in the sample, around 90% were seen once. Treatment specified: over 15 received Ad26.COV2.S at low or high dose, single or two shots; several received placebo; per-sample allocation not given. It was on day 63 after the first vaccine or placebo injection that samples were taken. Sample: peripheral blood, taken in a trial of Ad26.COV2.S vaccine versus placebo. These receptors all stem from a person between 18 and 60 years old who received the Ad26.COV2.S COVID-19 vaccine or a placebo.

This sequence joins TRBV11-3 and TRBJ2-7; D is undetermined. Germline-derived CDR1 and CDR2 are SGHNT and YENEEA. V shed 4 bases and J shed 2 bases, with 15 bases lying between them. The CDR3 is 15 residues long. In nucleotides, the CDR3 is TGTGCCAGCAGCTCCATGGGCTCGACGGCCTACGAGCAGTACTTC. It yields the protein CASSSMGSTAYEQYF.

This chain connects TRBV5-1 to TRBJ1-1; the D is unclear. From germline, CDR1 is SGHRS and CDR2 YFSETQ. Deletions cut 0 bases from V and 0 bases from J, with 12 bases between. CDR3 size: 16 residues. The CDR3 loop reads CASSLALATMNTEAFF. Written as DNA, the CDR3 is TGCGCCAGCAGCTTGGCCCTGGCGACAATGAACACTGAAGCTTTCTTT.

This rearrangement joins TRBV7-8 to TRBJ2-1; 8 bases agree with TRBD2. The CDR3 totals 14 residues. From germline, CDR1 is SGHVS and CDR2 FQNEAQ. Germline trimming cut 3 bases from V and 10 bases from J; bases unmatched to any gene: 8. CDR3 sequence: CASSFGTSNGEQFF. The CDR3, as DNA: TGTGCCAGCAGCTTCGGGACTAGTAACGGAGAGCAGTTCTTC.

The chain joins TRBV4-3 to TRBJ2-2; a weak D match, TRBD1 (6 bases). The length of the CDR3 is 14 residues. Germline lookup yields CDR1 LGHNA and CDR2 YSLEER. V lost 0 bases, J lost 5 bases, and 7 bases lay in between. This CDR3 is CASSQETGTGELFF. As DNA, the CDR3 is TGCGCCAGCAGCCAAGAAACAGGGACCGGGGAGCTGTTTTTT.

This clone was counted once. The rearrangement links TRBV4-2 to TRBJ2-7, with 9 positions matching TRBD1. CDR3 length: 18 residues. CDR1 and CDR2 from the germline V gene are LGHNA and YNFKEQ. J gave up 0 bases and V 4 bases, and 13 bases lay outside the gene matches. Here the CDR3 reads CASSLGTGQGLSSYEQYF. In DNA form, the CDR3 reads TGTGCCAGCAGCCTCGGGACAGGGCAAGGGCTTAGCTCCTACGAGCAGTACTTC.

The chain is built from TRBV19 and TRBJ2-7; weak D call: TRBD1 (6 bases). Per the germline V gene, CDR1 is LNHDA and CDR2 is SQIVND (reference sequence). This CDR3 region has 12 residues. Trimming shortened V by 5 bases and J by 6 bases, and 11 bases separated the two germline ends. The CDR3 DNA is TGTGCCAGTAGTGAACAGGGCACCGAGCAGTACTTC. Its translation is CASSEQGTEQYF.

With regard to this clone: The same CDR3 arises from other DNA sequences in this sample as well. This chain joins TRBV20-1 and TRBJ2-7; D is uncertain. The germline V and J ends were trimmed by 1 base and 2 bases, with 3 bases remaining between them. CDR1 is DFQATT and CDR2 is SNEGSKA in the germline V gene (reference sequence). The CDR3 contains 11 residues. Here the CDR3 reads CSARGPYEQYF. CDR3 DNA: TGCAGTGCTAGAGGTCCCTACGAGCAGTACTTC.

The chain employs TRBV12-3 or TRBV12-4 and TRBJ2-3; D remains unclear. The V end lost 7 bases, the J end lost 5 bases, and 10 bases lay between the germline ends. The CDR3 consists of 12 residues. The CDR3 nucleotides are TGTGCCAGCATTGGTTTGGGAGATACGCAGTATTTT. Encoded protein: CASIGLGDTQYF.

This chain connects TRBV25-1 to TRBJ2-7, with D unresolved. In germline, CDR1 is MGHDK, CDR2 SYGVNS. V was trimmed by 2 bases and J by 2 bases, leaving 10 bases between them. The CDR3 is 14 amino acids. CDR3 sequence reads: CASSERPEPYEQYF. CDR3 DNA sequence: TGTGCCAGCAGTGAACGACCAGAGCCCTACGAGCAGTACTTC.

Of note for this clone: The sample has other DNA sequences that encode this CDR3 too. The J gene is TRBJ2-1, the V gene TRBV27; D is ambiguous. The CDR3 has 12 residues. The V gene's germline CDR1 is MNHEY and CDR2 SMNVEV (reference sequence). Trimming took 2 bases from V and 8 from J, leaving 7 bases between them. The CDR3 loop reads CASSLIGDEQFF. CDR3 DNA: TGTGCCAGCAGTTTAATCGGCGATGAGCAGTTCTTC.

This clone occurred a few times. This sequence joins TRBV2 and TRBJ1-1, with 8 bases that match TRBD1. J was trimmed by 6 bases and V by 6 bases; bases with no gene match: 3. The CDR3 loop spans 12 amino acids. Germline V CDR1 and CDR2: SNHLY, FYNNEI. The CDR3 DNA sequence: TGTGCCAGCAGCGGACAGGGCCCTGAAGCTTTCTTT. Translating it yields CASSGQGPEAFF.

The V gene is TRBV5-1, the J gene TRBJ2-3, with 8 positions matching TRBD2. This CDR3 spans 17 amino acids. V lost 3 bases and J lost 0; bases outside the gene matches: 9. CDR1 SGHRS and CDR2 YFSETQ come from the germline V gene. The CDR3 protein is CASSWTIAGHSTDTQYF. CDR3 bases: TGCGCCAGCAGCTGGACTATAGCGGGACATAGCACAGATACGCAGTATTTT.

This rearrangement joins TRBV5-8 to TRBJ2-7, with D possibly matching TRBD2 (5 bases). The germline gives CDR1 SGHTS, CDR2 YDEGEE. This CDR3 has 15 amino acids. V was clipped by 4 bases and J by 3 bases, with 17 bases between them. The CDR3 loop reads CASSPAGDLDYEQYF. CDR3 coding DNA: TGTGCCAGCAGCCCGGCCGGGGATCTCGACTACGAGCAGTACTTC. Using reference TRBV5-8 and TRBJ2-7 for the parts outside the CDR3, the full variable domain is EAGVTQSPTHLIKTRGQQATLRCSPISGHTSVYWYQQALGLGLQFLLWYDEGEERNRGNFPPRFSGRQFPNYSSELNVNALELEDSALYLCASSPAGDLDYEQYFGPGTRLTVT.

This clone was observed once. The chain carries TRBV27 and TRBJ1-4, with D unresolved. The germline gives CDR1 MNHEY, CDR2 SMNVEV (reference sequence). With 3 bases removed from V and 3 bases from J, the gap between germline ends came to 20 bases. The length of the CDR3 is 18 residues. CDR3 bases: TGTGCCAGCAGTTTGAAACCTCCTCTCCCCGGGGCTAATGAAAAACTGTTTTTT. Translation gives CASSLKPPLPGANEKLFF.

In this sample, this clone turned up once. This rearrangement joins TRBV5-8 to TRBJ2-1; D remains ambiguous. CDR1 and CDR2 (germline): SGHTS, YDEGEE. V lost 4 bases and J 0 bases, leaving 11 bases between the germline ends. The CDR3 loop spans 15 amino acids. CDR3 loop: CASSGKLGSYNEQFF. The CDR3 DNA reads as TGTGCCAGCAGCGGAAAGTTGGGCTCCTACAATGAGCAGTTCTTC.

With regard to this clone: At one of its ends the junction is not consistent with the germline gene, which may arise from a read error. The rearrangement links TRBV6-5 to TRBJ2-3; TRBD2 agrees at 8 bases. This CDR3 region has 12 residues. CDR1 and CDR2 from the germline V gene are MNHEY and SVGAGI. This CDR3 is CASSPPGGAEDF. CDR3 nucleotide sequence: TGTGCCAGCAGTCCCCCGGGGGGGGCCGAGGATTTT.

V and J are TRBV9 and TRBJ1-4; TRBD1 is a possible D gene (6 bases). The CDR3 totals 16 residues. Deletions cut 4 bases from V and 5 bases from J, with 18 bases between. Germline CDR1 SGDLS, CDR2 YYNGEE. The CDR3 coding sequence is TGTGCCAGCAGCCCTACTTTTGGCAGGGGAAATGAAAAACTGTTTTTT. This sequence encodes CASSPTFGRGNEKLFF. The complete variable domain, with remaining parts taken from reference TRBV9 and TRBJ1-4, reads DSGVTQTPKHLITATGQRVTLRCSPRSGDLSVYWYQQSLDQGLQFLIQYYNGEERAKGNILERFSAQQFPDLHSELNLSSLELGDSALYFCASSPTFGRGNEKLFFGSGTQLSVL.

This clone was observed once. The chain links TRBV7-2 to TRBJ2-1, with D possibly being TRBD2 (6 bases). The CDR3 covers 14 residues. The germline gives CDR1 SGHTA, CDR2 FQGNSA. The V end lost 5 bases, the J end lost 4 bases, and 12 bases lay between the germline ends. The CDR3 region has the DNA TGTGCCAGCAGCGCGTGGGAGGCATACAATGAGCAGTTCTTC. This gives the protein CASSAWEAYNEQFF.

The chain is built from TRBV5-1 and TRBJ2-3; TRBD1 matches 8 bases. V lost 2 bases, J lost 2 bases, and 7 bases stayed unmatched. The CDR3 extends over 16 amino acids. The germline V gene encodes CDR1 SGHRS and CDR2 YFSETQ. The CDR3 DNA reads TGCGCCAGCAGCTTCCAGGGGGCCTCTTACACAGATACGCAGTATTTT. Protein sequence: CASSFQGASYTDTQYF.

The CDR3 nucleotides read TGTGCCTGGAGTGTTGGGGGGGTTAAGGTCGAGCAGTACTTC. Translating it yields CAWSVGGVKVEQYF. The chain couples TRBV30 to TRBJ2-7; 7 nucleotides align to TRBD2. V shed 0 bases and J 6 bases; nucleotides not matched to a gene: 8. CDR1 is GTSNPN and CDR2 is SVGIG in the germline V gene (reference sequence). This CDR3 is built from 14 residues.

The V call is TRBV4-3, the J call TRBJ2-3; TRBD2 matches at 13 bases. The CDR3 sequence is 17 residues long. The germline CDR1 and CDR2 sequences are LGHNA and YSLEER. The V and J ends lost 0 bases and 6 bases, in that order; junction bases with no gene match: 6. The CDR3 coding sequence is TGCGCCAGCAGCCAAGATATCACTAGCGGGAGGGCCGATACGCAGTATTTT. Translation gives CASSQDITSGRADTQYF.

V and J are TRBV14 and TRBJ2-5, with 10 bases aligning to TRBD2. From germline, CDR1 is SGHDN and CDR2 FVKESK. The V and J ends lost 2 bases and 2 bases, in that order; junction bases with no gene match: 5. This CDR3 has 16 amino acids. Written as DNA, the CDR3 is TGTGCCAGCAGCCAACCCGTGGGACTAGCGCAAGAGACCCAGTACTTC. Translated, it gives CASSQPVGLAQETQYF.

This chain joins TRBV25-1 and TRBJ2-4, with D unclear. This CDR3 is built from 13 residues. The V end lost 1 base, the J end lost 3 bases, and 4 bases lay between the germline ends. CDR1 MGHDK and CDR2 SYGVNS come from the germline V gene. CDR3 region: CASSELDKNIQYF. CDR3 coding DNA: TGTGCCAGCAGTGAATTGGACAAAAACATTCAGTACTTC. Full variable domain (missing parts from reference TRBV25-1 and TRBJ2-4): EADIYQTPRYLVIGTGKKITLECSQTMGHDKMYWYQQDPGMELHLIHYSYGVNSTEKGDLSSESTVSRIRTEHFPLTLESARPSHTSQYLCASSELDKNIQYFGAGTRLSVL.

The chain couples TRBV27 to TRBJ2-5; TRBD1 aligns across 9 bases. V trimming: 8 bases; J trimming: 4 bases; junction bases outside the gene matches: 11. CDR3 size: 15 residues. CDR1 is MNHEY, CDR2 SMNVEV, per germline (reference sequence). In DNA, the CDR3 is TGTGCCAGCGGCACCGGGACAGGGTATCGAGAGACCCAGTACTTC. Translation: CASGTGTGYRETQYF.

J is TRBJ2-5 and V is TRBV6-2 or TRBV6-3, with 7 bases fitting TRBD2. Germline assignment: CDR1 MNHEY and CDR2 SVGEGT. V shed 4 bases and J 0 bases; nucleotides not matched to a gene: 11. This CDR3 is built from 17 residues. The DNA for the CDR3 is TGTGCCAGCAGTTTCCGCCTAGGCCTAGCGGACCAAGAGACCCAGTACTTC. Amino acid sequence: CASSFRLGLADQETQYF.

The CDR3 nucleotides are TGCGCCAGCAGCCAAGAAGGAGCGGAAGGCTACAATGAGCAGTTCTTC. Protein: CASSQEGAEGYNEQFF. The chain links TRBV4-3 to TRBJ2-1; weak D call: TRBD2 (5 bases). The CDR3 has 16 amino acids. Per the germline V gene, CDR1 is LGHNA and CDR2 is YSLEER. Trimming cost V 0 bases and J 3 bases, with 12 bases left between them.

CDR3 loop: CASSHGTLDEQYF. The CDR3 coding sequence is TGCGCCAGCAGCCACGGAACCCTAGACGAGCAGTACTTC. The chain links TRBV5-1 to TRBJ2-7; D is ambiguous. The CDR3 sequence is 13 residues long. Germline CDR1 reads SGHRS; CDR2 reads YFSETQ. V gave up 4 bases and J gave up 5 bases, with 13 bases separating them.

This chain connects TRBV30 to TRBJ1-3; the D gene is possibly TRBD1 (6 bases). CDR3 length equals 14 residues. Trimming took 2 bases from V and 2 from J, leaving 10 bases between them. Germline CDR1 GTSNPN, CDR2 SVGIG (reference sequence). The CDR3 DNA is TGTGCCTGGAGTTGGGGGGACACTGGAAACACCATATATTTT. Translation gives CAWSWGDTGNTIYF.

The chain is built from TRBV28 and TRBJ2-7; D gene uncertain. CDR3 size: 12 residues. Germline assignment: CDR1 MDHEN and CDR2 SYDVKM. Trimming removed 6 bases from V and 3 bases from J, with 9 bases in between. The CDR3 loop is CASSLQGYEQYF. CDR3 coding DNA: TGTGCCAGCAGCCTACAAGGCTACGAGCAGTACTTC.

The chain joins TRBV4-1 to TRBJ2-5, with TRBD1 as a possible D gene (6 bases). The germline V gene encodes CDR1 MGHRA and CDR2 YSYEKL. Trimming removed 1 base from V and 5 bases from J, with 8 bases in between. The CDR3 extends over 13 amino acids. This CDR3 reads CASSQGGRETQYF. CDR3 nucleotides: TGCGCCAGCAGCCAAGGGGGGCGGGAGACCCAGTACTTC.